This T cell receptor beta chain was documented in a study of OX40 agonist ivuxolimab in advanced cancers. Study-level information: Patients in dose escalation had liver, melanoma, kidney or head and neck cancers.

About this clone itself: What it binds is not known.

The protocol was immunoSEQ multiplex PCR, while the TCRdb copy is restricted to in-frame clones and leaves out a portion. The sample records approximately 99,000 clones, about 96% being singletons. Patients were ruled out by autoimmune disease history or systemic immunosuppression. The CDR3 has 15 amino acids. V was pared by 5 bases and J by 5 bases, with 18 bases between. Germline V gene data show CDR1 as MDHEN and CDR2 as SYDVKM. Study-wide results and limits: Determination of antigen specificity was not performed for the expanded peripheral T cells.

This clonotype was sampled from an adult with an advanced solid tumor such as melanoma, head and neck, liver or kidney cancer. The sequencing here drew on CD4+ or CD8+ T cells sorted from blood, taken in a trial of the OX40 agonist ivuxolimab. The chain links TRBV28 to TRBJ1-1; D unresolved. CDR3 protein: CASSPTPRGWTEAFF. CDR3 DNA sequence: TGTGCCAGCAGTCCAACACCCAGAGGGTGGACTGAAGCTTTCTTT.